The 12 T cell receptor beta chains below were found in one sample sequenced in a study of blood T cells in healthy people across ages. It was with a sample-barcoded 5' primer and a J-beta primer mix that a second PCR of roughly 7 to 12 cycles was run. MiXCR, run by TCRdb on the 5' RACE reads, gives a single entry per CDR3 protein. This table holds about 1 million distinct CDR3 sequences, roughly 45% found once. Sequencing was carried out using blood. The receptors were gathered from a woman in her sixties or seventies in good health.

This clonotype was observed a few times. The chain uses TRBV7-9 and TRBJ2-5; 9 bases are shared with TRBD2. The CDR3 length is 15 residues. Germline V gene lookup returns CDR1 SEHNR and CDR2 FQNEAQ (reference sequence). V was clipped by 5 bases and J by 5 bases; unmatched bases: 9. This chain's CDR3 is CASSLPSGGIETQYF. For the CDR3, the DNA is TGTGCCAGCAGCCTCCCCAGCGGGGGGATTGAGACCCAGTACTTC.

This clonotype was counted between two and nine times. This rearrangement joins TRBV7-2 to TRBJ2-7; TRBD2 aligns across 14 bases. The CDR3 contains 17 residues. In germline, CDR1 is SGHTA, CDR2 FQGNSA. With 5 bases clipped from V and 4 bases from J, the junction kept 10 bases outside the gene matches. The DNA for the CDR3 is TGTGCCAGCAGCCCGGGACTAGCGGGAGTATTGGGATACGAGCAGTACTTC. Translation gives CASSPGLAGVLGYEQYF.

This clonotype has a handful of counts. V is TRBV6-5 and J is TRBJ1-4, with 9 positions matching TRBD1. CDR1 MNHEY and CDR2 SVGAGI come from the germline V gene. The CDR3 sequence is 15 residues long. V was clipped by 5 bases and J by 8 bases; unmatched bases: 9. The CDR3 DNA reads TGTGCCAGCAGTGCAACACAGGGGGCATTGGAAAAACTGTTTTTT. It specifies CASSATQGALEKLFF.

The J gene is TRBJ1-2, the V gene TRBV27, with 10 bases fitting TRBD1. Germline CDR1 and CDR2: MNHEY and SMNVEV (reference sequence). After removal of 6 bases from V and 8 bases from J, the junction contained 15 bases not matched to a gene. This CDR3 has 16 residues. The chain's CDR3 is CASSQLGTGARMGYTF. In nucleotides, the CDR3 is TGTGCCAGCAGCCAACTCGGGACAGGGGCTAGGATGGGCTACACCTTC.

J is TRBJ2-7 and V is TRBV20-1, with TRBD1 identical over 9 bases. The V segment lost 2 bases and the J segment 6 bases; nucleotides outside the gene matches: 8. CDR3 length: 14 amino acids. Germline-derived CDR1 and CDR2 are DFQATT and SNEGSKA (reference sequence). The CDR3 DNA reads TGCAGTGCTAGACCCGGGACAGGGTGGTCCGAGCAGTACTTC. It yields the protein CSARPGTGWSEQYF.

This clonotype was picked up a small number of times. In DNA, the CDR3 is TGTGCCACCAGCCTGGAAGCGGCCATTTACAATGAGCAGTTCTTC. It is translated as CATSLEAAIYNEQFF. The chain joins TRBV15 to TRBJ2-1, with D possibly being TRBD2 (5 bases). Trimming removed 5 bases from V and 4 bases from J, with 15 bases in between. The CDR3 covers 15 residues. Germline CDR1 is LNHNV and CDR2 is YYDKDF (reference sequence).

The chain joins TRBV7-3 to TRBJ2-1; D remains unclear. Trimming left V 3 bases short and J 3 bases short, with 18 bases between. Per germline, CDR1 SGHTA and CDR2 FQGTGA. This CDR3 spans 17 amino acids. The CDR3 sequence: CASSLVGPTSFYNEQFF. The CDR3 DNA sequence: TGTGCCAGCAGCTTGGTAGGGCCCACCAGCTTCTACAATGAGCAGTTCTTC.

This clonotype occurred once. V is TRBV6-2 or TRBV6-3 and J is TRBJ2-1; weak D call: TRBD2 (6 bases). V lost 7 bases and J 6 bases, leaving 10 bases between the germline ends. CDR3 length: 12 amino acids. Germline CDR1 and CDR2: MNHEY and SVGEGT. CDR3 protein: CASTRRGNEQFF. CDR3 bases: TGTGCCAGCACTAGGAGGGGCAATGAGCAGTTCTTC.

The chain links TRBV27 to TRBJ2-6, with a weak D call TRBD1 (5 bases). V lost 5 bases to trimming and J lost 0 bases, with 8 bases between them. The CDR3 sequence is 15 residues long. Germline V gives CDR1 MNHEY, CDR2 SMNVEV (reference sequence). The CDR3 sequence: CASSGACSGANVLTF. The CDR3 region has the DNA TGTGCCAGCAGTGGGGCTTGCTCTGGGGCCAACGTCCTGACTTTC. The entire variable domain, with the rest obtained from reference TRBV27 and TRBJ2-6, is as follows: EAQVTQNPRYLITVTGKKLTVTCSQNMNHEYMSWYRQDPGLGLRQIYYSMNVEVTDKGDVPEGYKVSRKEKRNFPLILESPSPNQTSLYFCASSGACSGANVLTFGAGSRLTVL.

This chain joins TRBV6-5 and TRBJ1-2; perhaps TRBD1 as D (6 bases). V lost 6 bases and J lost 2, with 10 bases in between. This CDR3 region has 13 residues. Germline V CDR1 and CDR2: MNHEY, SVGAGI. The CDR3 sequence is CASRRTENYGYTF. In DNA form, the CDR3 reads TGTGCCAGCAGGAGGACAGAGAACTATGGCTACACCTTC.

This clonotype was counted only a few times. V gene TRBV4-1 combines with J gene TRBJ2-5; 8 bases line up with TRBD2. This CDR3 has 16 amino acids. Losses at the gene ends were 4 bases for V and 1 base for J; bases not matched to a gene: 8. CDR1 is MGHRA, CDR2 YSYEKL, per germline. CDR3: CASSREAGASQETQYF. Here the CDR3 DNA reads TGCGCCAGCAGCCGGGAAGCGGGAGCTTCCCAAGAGACCCAGTACTTC.

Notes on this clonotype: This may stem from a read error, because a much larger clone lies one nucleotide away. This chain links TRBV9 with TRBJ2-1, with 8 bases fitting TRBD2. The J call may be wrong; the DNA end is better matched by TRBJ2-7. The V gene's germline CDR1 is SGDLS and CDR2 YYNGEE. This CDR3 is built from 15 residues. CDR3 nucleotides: TGTGCCAGCAGCGTAGCAGCGGGGGACTACAATGAGCAGTACTTC. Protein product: CASSVAAGDYNEQYF.